This entry lists 26 T cell receptor beta chains sequenced from one sample in a study of T cell responses to AZD1222 COVID-19 vaccine. Produced via immunoSEQ multiplex PCR; TCRdb's table is partial and in-frame only. The table includes about 120,000 clones, about nine tenths detected once. The input for sequencing was peripheral blood, taken on day 0 of AZD1222 vaccination. The receptors here all came from an adult in good health.

In its sample, this clone was seen once. This sequence joins TRBV5-1 and TRBJ2-5, with 7 bases that match TRBD2. CDR1 is SGHRS and CDR2 is YFSETQ in the germline V gene. Trimming cost V 1 base and J 4 bases; bases outside gene matches: 7. CDR3 size: 15 residues. This chain's CDR3 is CASSLLGGGTETQYF. The CDR3 DNA reads TGCGCCAGCAGCTTGTTGGGCGGGGGAACAGAGACCCAGTACTTC.

This clone was counted at least ten times. This chain connects TRBV27 to TRBJ2-7; D is unresolved. Deletions cut 3 bases from V and 1 base from J, with 7 bases between. Germline V gene lookup returns CDR1 MNHEY and CDR2 SMNVEV (reference sequence). This CDR3 is 13 amino acids long. This CDR3 reads CASSFHGSYEQYF. In nucleotides, the CDR3 is TGTGCCAGCAGTTTCCACGGTTCCTACGAGCAGTACTTC.

The chain uses TRBV5-4 and TRBJ2-7; no firm D call. Trimming pared 1 base from V and 0 bases from J, leaving 11 bases between. This CDR3 spans 15 amino acids. Germline CDR1 is SGHNT and CDR2 is YYREEE (reference sequence). As DNA, the CDR3 is TGTGCCAGCAGCTTGATCGGACCAAGCTCCTACGAGCAGTACTTC. It is translated as CASSLIGPSSYEQYF.

In this sample, this clone turned up once. The chain couples TRBV6-6 to TRBJ2-2; 12 bases are a match to TRBD2. The CDR3 runs 17 residues. V shed 5 bases, J shed 0 bases, and the junction held 4 bases outside the gene matches. The germline gives CDR1 MNHNY, CDR2 SVGAGI (reference sequence). The CDR3 nucleotides read TGTGCCAGCAGTCCTCTAGCGGGGGGGTCGAACACCGGGGAGCTGTTTTTT. The encoded protein is CASSPLAGGSNTGELFF.

This clone was seen a single time. The gene calls are TRBV19 and TRBJ1-1; perhaps TRBD1 as D (5 bases). V lost 5 bases, J lost 4 bases, and 14 bases lay in between. Germline-derived CDR1 and CDR2 are LNHDA and SQIVND (reference sequence). The CDR3 length is 14 residues. CDR3 nucleotides: TGTGCCAGTAGTCCCTTTGGGGGGAGCACTGAAGCTTTCTTT. Translating it yields CASSPFGGSTEAFF.

This rearrangement joins TRBV2 to TRBJ1-3, with 8 bases fitting TRBD1. Losses at the gene ends were 4 bases for V and 7 bases for J; bases not matched to a gene: 15. This CDR3 region has 17 residues. Germline assignment: CDR1 SNHLY and CDR2 FYNNEI. The CDR3, as DNA: TGTGCCAGCAGTGGGGCTGGGACAGGCCGACTAGGGAACACCATATATTTT. Translation: CASSGAGTGRLGNTIYF. Full variable domain (rest looked up from reference TRBV2 and TRBJ1-3): EPEVTQTPSHQVTQMGQEVILRCVPISNHLYFYWYRQILGQKVEFLVSFYNNEISEKSEIFDDQFSVERPDGSNFTLKIRSTKLEDSAMYFCASSGAGTGRLGNTIYFGEGSWLTVV.

This sequence joins TRBV10-2 and TRBJ1-1, with TRBD1 matching over 7 bases. Germline-derived CDR1 and CDR2 are WSHSY and SAAADI. V gave up 6 bases and J gave up 8 bases; unmatched junction bases: 9. This CDR3 has 13 residues. CDR3 loop: CASRDPGQKEAFF. The CDR3 DNA is TGCGCCAGCAGAGATCCGGGACAGAAAGAAGCTTTCTTT.

The chain links TRBV28 to TRBJ2-2; D is tentatively TRBD1 or TRBD2 (6 bases each). The CDR3 totals 16 residues. V lost 8 bases and J 4 bases, leaving 20 bases between the germline ends. Germline V lookup: CDR1 MDHEN, CDR2 SYDVKM. Here the CDR3 reads CASGEPGGRVTGELFF. In DNA, the CDR3 is TGTGCCAGCGGTGAGCCTGGGGGGCGCGTCACCGGGGAGCTGTTTTTT.

The chain has TRBV18 and TRBJ1-2; TRBD1 aligns across 10 bases. This CDR3 contains 14 residues. Germline V gene data show CDR1 as KGHSH and CDR2 as LQKENI. The ends lost 5 bases at V and 8 bases at J; junction bases unmatched: 8. The CDR3 nucleotides are TGTGCCAGCTCAGAAGGACAGGGGGTGAGAGGCTACACCTTC. This gives the protein CASSEGQGVRGYTF.

CDR3 amino acids: CASSQGRSGSYEQYF. In DNA form, the CDR3 reads TGCGCCAGCAGCCAAGGACGTAGCGGCTCCTACGAGCAGTACTTC. This rearrangement joins TRBV4-3 to TRBJ2-7; possible D gene TRBD2, 6 bases. The V gene lost 1 base and the J gene lost 0 bases, with 10 bases spanning the gap. Germline V lookup: CDR1 LGHNA, CDR2 YSLEER. The CDR3 length is 15 residues.

V is TRBV3-1 (or the pseudogene TRBV3-2) and J is TRBJ1-2; D gene ambiguous. V lost 0 bases and J 4 bases, leaving 18 bases between the germline ends. Germline V gives CDR1 LGHDT, CDR2 YNNKEL (reference sequence). The CDR3 covers 17 residues. The CDR3 coding sequence is TGTGCCAGCAGCCAAGATCAAGATATTGGCAGAACCTATGGCTACACCTTC. It encodes CASSQDQDIGRTYGYTF.

This rearrangement joins TRBV5-6 to TRBJ2-7; D call uncertain. This CDR3 has 11 residues. Per the germline V gene, CDR1 is SGHDT and CDR2 is YYEEEE. V lost 6 bases, J lost 3 bases, and 7 bases lay in between. For the CDR3, the DNA is TGTGCCAGCACCACTCACTACGAGCAGTACTTC. This translates into CASTTHYEQYF. Full variable domain (missing parts from reference TRBV5-6 and TRBJ2-7): DAGVTQSPTHLIKTRGQQVTLRCSPKSGHDTVSWYQQALGQGPQFIFQYYEEEERQRGNFPDRFSGHQFPNYSSELNVNALLLGDSALYLCASTTHYEQYFGPGTRLTVT.

The rearrangement links TRBV7-2 to TRBJ1-5; D possibly corresponds to TRBD1 (5 bases). Germline lookup yields CDR1 SGHTA and CDR2 FQGNSA. Trimming cost V 1 base and J 6 bases, with 13 bases left between them. This CDR3 spans 15 amino acids. The CDR3 bases are TGTGCCAGCAGCTTAGACGGGGCCAGTGCTCAGCCCCAGCATTTT. Amino acids: CASSLDGASAQPQHF.

The J gene is TRBJ1-2, the V gene TRBV27; 10 positions match TRBD1. Trimming removed 5 bases from V and 4 bases from J; junction bases left unmatched: 4. Germline V gene data show CDR1 as MNHEY and CDR2 as SMNVEV (reference sequence). This CDR3 is built from 14 residues. CDR3 sequence reads: CASSTRTGGYGYTF. CDR3 DNA sequence: TGTGCCAGCAGTACCCGGACAGGGGGCTATGGCTACACCTTC.

V is TRBV28 and J is TRBJ1-1, with D uncertain. The CDR3 contains 12 residues. Germline V CDR1 and CDR2: MDHEN, SYDVKM. Trimming cost V 5 bases and J 4 bases, with 8 bases left between them. CDR3 protein: CASSPLGTEAFF. CDR3 nucleotides: TGTGCCAGCAGTCCACTAGGCACTGAAGCTTTCTTT.

Points on this clone: Other DNA sequences of this sample code for an identical CDR3. The V and J genes are TRBV20-1 and TRBJ1-5, with 9 bases matching TRBD1. In germline, CDR1 is DFQATT, CDR2 SNEGSKA (reference sequence). CDR3 size: 15 residues. With V trimmed by 3 bases and J by 3 bases, 6 bases remained unmatched. As DNA, the CDR3 is TGCAGTGCTAGTCCCGGGACAGGGTTCAATCAGCCCCAGCATTTT. It codes for CSASPGTGFNQPQHF.

CDR3 DNA sequence: TGCGCCAGCAGTGCGGCCTGGTCGGGTACCGGGGAGCTGTTTTTT. Its translation is CASSAAWSGTGELFF. V is TRBV10-1 and J is TRBJ2-2; D call uncertain. CDR3 size: 15 residues. V gave up 4 bases and J gave up 5 bases, with 14 bases separating them. Per germline, CDR1 WNHNN and CDR2 SYGVQD (reference sequence).

J is TRBJ1-2 and V is TRBV6-5, with D hard to call. Germline values: CDR1 MNHEY, CDR2 SVGAGI. V dropped 0 bases and J dropped 10 bases, with 15 bases sitting between them. The CDR3 has 14 residues. The CDR3: CASSYSKAFWAYTF. Written as DNA, the CDR3 is TGTGCCAGCAGTTACTCGAAAGCTTTCTGGGCCTACACCTTC.

V is TRBV29-1 and J is TRBJ2-7, with a possible D match to TRBD2 (6 bases). With 0 bases removed from V and 3 bases from J, the gap between germline ends came to 9 bases. This CDR3 has 13 residues. Germline V gene lookup returns CDR1 SQVTM and CDR2 ANQGSEA. This CDR3 reads CSVEEGLNYEQYF. The CDR3 DNA sequence: TGCAGCGTTGAAGAGGGACTGAACTACGAGCAGTACTTC.

This clone was observed once. The V gene is TRBV5-1, the J gene TRBJ1-1; D remains unclear. Germline V gene lookup returns CDR1 SGHRS and CDR2 YFSETQ. V lost 4 bases to trimming and J lost 1 base, with 14 bases between them. The CDR3 totals 15 residues. CDR3 sequence: CASSQGKTSNTEAFF. DNA for the CDR3: TGCGCCAGCAGCCAAGGGAAAACCTCGAACACTGAAGCTTTCTTT.

The genes are TRBV13 and TRBJ1-5; unclear D gene. V lost 4 bases, J lost 7 bases, and 17 bases lay in between. Germline lookup yields CDR1 PRHDT and CDR2 FYEKMQ (reference sequence). The CDR3 contains 15 residues. CDR3 coding DNA: TGTGCCAGCAGCTCTACCCAGTCGAAGGGCCAGCCCCAGCATTTT. It codes for CASSSTQSKGQPQHF.

This chain uses TRBV7-9 with TRBJ2-1; TRBD2 matches at 7 bases. The CDR3 extends over 12 amino acids. The J segment lost 8 bases and the V segment lost 8 bases, leaving 6 bases of the junction unmatched. Germline V CDR1 and CDR2: SEHNR, FQNEAQ (reference sequence). The CDR3 protein is CASGRGLDEQFF. The DNA of the CDR3 is TGTGCCAGCGGGAGGGGACTTGATGAGCAGTTCTTC.

This clone was seen more than once but under ten times. The chain combines TRBV6-1 with TRBJ1-2; possibly TRBD1 for D (6 bases). The CDR3 is 13 amino acids. The germline V gene encodes CDR1 MNHNS and CDR2 SASEGT. Trimming pared 2 bases from V and 4 bases from J, leaving 8 bases between. The CDR3 region is CASSEQGSYGYTF. The CDR3 region has the DNA TGTGCCAGCAGTGAACAGGGGAGCTATGGCTACACCTTC.

The genes are TRBV6-5 and TRBJ1-2; tentative D call: TRBD1 (5 bases). CDR1 is MNHEY, CDR2 SVGAGI, per germline. Trimming took off 1 base at V and 4 bases at J, with 13 bases between the two ends. The CDR3 is made up of 15 amino acids. CDR3 nucleotides: TGTGCCAGCAGTTACTGGGGGGAAAGGGGCTATGGCTACACCTTC. Translation: CASSYWGERGYGYTF.

This sequence joins TRBV4-2 and TRBJ2-3; 10 bases are a match to TRBD2. The CDR3 contains 19 residues. The V gene's germline CDR1 is LGHNA and CDR2 YNFKEQ. With V trimmed by 5 bases and J by 1 base, 15 bases remained unmatched. CDR3 sequence reads: CASSSYILAGVEGTDTQYF. DNA of the CDR3: TGTGCCAGCAGCTCCTACATCCTAGCGGGGGTGGAGGGCACAGATACGCAGTATTTT.

The chain is built from TRBV11-2 and TRBJ1-6; perhaps TRBD1 as D (5 bases). CDR3 size: 19 residues. With 1 base removed from V and 5 bases from J, the gap between germline ends came to 21 bases. Germline loops: CDR1 SGHAT, CDR2 FQNNGV. CDR3 loop: CASSLVPDSPGGNNSPLHF. The DNA of the CDR3 is TGTGCCAGCAGCTTAGTCCCTGACAGTCCCGGGGGGAATAATTCACCCCTCCACTTT. Drawing the rest from reference TRBV11-2 and TRBJ1-6, the complete variable domain is EAGVAQSPRYKIIEKRQSVAFWCNPISGHATLYWYQQILGQGPKLLIQFQNNGVVDDSQLPKDRFSAERLKGVDSTLKIQPAKLEDSAVYLCASSLVPDSPGGNNSPLHFGNGTRLTVT.